This TCR beta chain was profiled in a study of shared clonotypes between healthy human individuals. Findings of the study overall: Expectations were that clonotype sharing among donors would be affected by sequencing depth. Researchers found naive subsets generally carried larger estimated richness than memory subsets.

The naive CD8 subset, CD45RO-negative cells positively selected for CCR7, excluded terminally differentiated effector memory CD45RA+ cells. Healthy HIV-negative adults without recent acute infections or vaccinations served as donors. The CDR3 has 16 amino acids. Germline V lookup: CDR1 SEHNR, CDR2 FQNEAQ (reference sequence). Losses at the gene ends were 5 bases for V and 3 bases for J; bases not matched to a gene: 2. Across several immunoSEQ plates, the genomic DNA of each subset was split evenly. Libraries were prepared by immunoSEQ multiplex PCR; TCRdb keeps only in-frame clonotypes and omits some of them. There are over 750,000 clones in the sample; 95% to 97% occur only once, and roughly 0.23% lies in the top ten. About this clone itself: What it binds is not known.

The sample comprised naive CD8+ T cells sorted from blood. J is TRBJ2-2 and V is TRBV7-9; 14 nucleotides match TRBD2. This TCR came from a man aged 25 to 40 in good health. The CDR3 here is CASSRTSGRYTGELFF. CDR3 in DNA: TGTGCCAGCAGCAGGACTAGCGGGAGGTACACCGGGGAGCTGTTTTTT. The full variable domain, rest sourced from reference TRBV7-9 and TRBJ2-2, is DTGVSQNPRHKITKRGQNVTFRCDPISEHNRLYWYRQTLGQGPEFLTYFQNEAQLEKSRLLSDRFSAERPKGSFSTLEIQRTEQGDSAMYLCASSRTSGRYTGELFFGEGSRLTVL.